The rows below give T cell receptor beta chains drawn from one sample of a study of cytomegalovirus exposure and HLA in healthy donors. Only in-frame clones appear in the TCRdb table, and some are missing; sequencing was by immunoSEQ multiplex PCR. This sample carries roughly 110,000 clones, 60% to 80% of them seen once, and the ten largest clones take 2% to 3%. The sequencing input was PBMCs. The source of these receptors is a man in his forties in good health and CMV-seronegative. CDR3s include the opening cysteine and the closing phenylalanine or tryptophan. The D gene is left open where the match is weak. For some rows the clone size is stated as once, few or many, or as a class when expanded; others skip it.

clone size	J gene	V gene	D gene	CDR3 DNA	CDR3 protein
-	TRBJ2-1	TRBV20-1	TRBD1	TGCAGTGCTAGGCTCCGGGACAGAAAGTTCTTC	CSARLRDRKFF
-	TRBJ2-2	TRBV5-8	-	TGTGCCAGCAGCGCCGGCGGCAGTTTAGGCACCGGGGAGCTGTTTTTT	CASSAGGSLGTGELFF
-	TRBJ1-6	TRBV4-1	-	TGCGCCAGCAGCCAAGATAGCGACGGGTGGGTCTCACCCCTCCACTTT	CASSQDSDGWVSPLHF
-	TRBJ1-3	TRBV7-9	-	TGTGCCAGCAGCTTAATGGAGCACTCTGGAAACACCATATATTTT	CASSLMEHSGNTIYF
-	TRBJ2-1	TRBV10-1	TRBD1	TGCGCCAGTTTCACCGGGACAGGGGCCACGTCCAAGGACAATGAGCAGTTCTTC	CASFTGTGATSKDNEQFF
-	TRBJ2-6	TRBV18	-	TGTGCCAGCTCACCAGTAGCGGATCCAGGGGCCAACGTCCTGACTTTC	CASSPVADPGANVLTF
-	TRBJ1-2	TRBV12-5	-	TGTGCTAGTGGCCTACCCGACCGGGGGAACTATGGCTACACCTTC	CASGLPDRGNYGYTF
-	TRBJ2-3	TRBV11-3	TRBD1	TGTGCCAGCAGCTTAGGTCGACAGGGGGGATCCACAGATACGCAGTATTTT	CASSLGRQGGSTDTQYF
-	TRBJ1-1	TRBV5-1	-	TGCGCCAGCAGGACAGGAAACATGAACACTGAAGCTTTCTTT	CASRTGNMNTEAFF
-	TRBJ2-3	TRBV4-1	-	TGCGCCAGCAGCCAAGAGTGGGCCCCCACAGATACGCAGTATTTT	CASSQEWAPTDTQYF
few	TRBJ2-7	TRBV7-6	TRBD2	TGTGCCAGCAGCCCGCGGGGGGGCGGGTTCTACGAGCAGTACTTC	CASSPRGGGFYEQYF
-	TRBJ2-5	TRBV5-1	TRBD1	TGCGCCAGCAGCTTGAGAGCAGGGGGTTCCCAAGAGACCCAGTACTTC	CASSLRAGGSQETQYF
once	TRBJ2-5	TRBV5-4	-	TGTGCCAGCAGCTTGGCCAGGGATCCTCAAGAGACCCAGTACTTC	CASSLARDPQETQYF
-	TRBJ2-2	TRBV5-4	TRBD2	TGTGCCAGCAGCTTGGGAGCGGGGTACGGCGGGGAGCTGTTTTTT	CASSLGAGYGGELFF
-	TRBJ1-1	TRBV10-3	-	TGTGCCATCAGGAACAGGGAAGGCACTGAAGCTTTCTTT	CAIRNREGTEAFF
few	TRBJ2-7	TRBV2	TRBD1	TGTGCCAGCAGTGACGGGACAGGGACCGGCAAGCAGTACTTC	CASSDGTGTGKQYF
-	TRBJ1-2	TRBV5-1	TRBD1	TGCGCCAGCAGCTTCGACAGGGGTTATGGCTACACCTTC	CASSFDRGYGYTF
-	TRBJ1-4	TRBV5-4	TRBD1	TGTGCCAGCAGCTCCGGGACAGGGGCCTTTAATGAAAAACTGTTTTTT	CASSSGTGAFNEKLFF
-	TRBJ1-2	TRBV10-3	-	TGTGCCATCAGTGAAGGCAGGGACTATGGCTACACCTTC	CAISEGRDYGYTF
-	TRBJ2-7	TRBV5-1	-	TGCGCCAGCAGTGGGGAGACAAGGTCCTTCGAGCAGTACTTC	CASSGETRSFEQYF
once	TRBJ2-2	TRBV9	-	TGTGCCAGCAGCGTAGCAGGGGATCACACCGGGGAGCTGTTTTTT	CASSVAGDHTGELFF
-	TRBJ1-4	TRBV19	-	TGTGCCAGTGCCACCGGACAGCAATACGAAAAACTGTTTTTT	CASATGQQYEKLFF
few	TRBJ2-3	TRBV12-5	TRBD1	TGTGCTAGCCTCCGGGACAGGGGTGTGGGCACAGATACGCAGTATTTT	CASLRDRGVGTDTQYF
-	TRBJ1-1	TRBV5-1	-	TGCGCCAGCAGCGCCGCGGGACCCTCCCAAGGTGAAGCTTTCTTT	CASSAAGPSQGEAFF
once	TRBJ2-3	TRBV5-1	TRBD2	TGCGCCAGCAGCAAAGAGGGTTTAGCGGGGGGGGGCACAGATACGCAGTATTTT	CASSKEGLAGGGTDTQYF
-	TRBJ1-2	TRBV19	-	TGTGCCAGTAGTATTGGAGGGGATAACTATGGCTACACCTTC	CASSIGGDNYGYTF
-	TRBJ2-1	TRBV4-2	-	TGTGCCAGCAGCCAAGATCGAGGGCGTGAGCAGTTCTTC	CASSQDRGREQFF
-	TRBJ2-1	TRBV5-1	TRBD2	TGCGCCAGCAGCAGAGAGCGGGGGGGCCTCAATGAGCAGTTCTTC	CASSRERGGLNEQFF
-	TRBJ2-1	TRBV5-1	-	TGCGCCAGCACACAGGAGGGCTCCTACAATGAGCAGTTCTTC	CASTQEGSYNEQFF
few	TRBJ2-7	TRBV6-6	TRBD2	TGTGCCAGCAGTTACGAAGGGACTAGCGGAAACGAGCAGTACTTC	CASSYEGTSGNEQYF
-	TRBJ2-2	TRBV2	TRBD1	TGTGCCAGCAGGGCGACAGGGGTGGTCACCGGGGAGCTGTTTTTT	CASRATGVVTGELFF
-	TRBJ2-2	TRBV19	TRBD2	TGTGCCAGTAGTAAGCGGGGGAACACCGGGGAGCTGTTTTTT	CASSKRGNTGELFF
-	TRBJ2-7	TRBV2	TRBD2	TGTGCCAGCAGTGAACGGCGGGGGGACGAGCAGTACTTC	CASSERRGDEQYF
-	TRBJ1-1	TRBV18	-	TGTGCCAGCTCACCTATGACAGTGAACACTGAAGCTTTCTTT	CASSPMTVNTEAFF
-	TRBJ2-3	TRBV7-2	TRBD2	TGTGCCAGCAGCCTTCGGGCGGGGGGGTTCACAGATACGCAGTATTTT	CASSLRAGGFTDTQYF
few	TRBJ1-2	TRBV5-6	TRBD1	TGTGCCAGCAGCCCGTCCCGGGACAGGGGGGACAGATATGGCTACACCTTC	CASSPSRDRGDRYGYTF
few	TRBJ2-5	TRBV7-7	TRBD2	TGTGCCAGCAGCGCGGGGGGCGGGGAGACCCAGTACTTC	CASSAGGGETQYF
-	TRBJ1-5	TRBV19	-	TGTGCCAGTAGTAGGAACCCAGGGGAGCCGAATCAGCCCCAGCATTTT	CASSRNPGEPNQPQHF
few	TRBJ2-3	TRBV2	TRBD2	TGTGCCAGCAGGCCGGGACTAGCGACAGATACGCAGTATTTT	CASRPGLATDTQYF
-	TRBJ1-4	TRBV19	-	TGTGCCAGTAGTACGCAGTCGGACATTCTTGAAAAACTGTTTTTT	CASSTQSDILEKLFF
-	TRBJ1-2	TRBV6-1	TRBD1	TGTGCCAGCAGGCGGACAGGGATGGCCAACTATGGCTACACCTTC	CASRRTGMANYGYTF
-	TRBJ2-7	TRBV2	-	TGTGCCAGCAGTGGAAGATCCGGGGAGACTGCCTACGAGCAGTACTTC	CASSGRSGETAYEQYF
-	TRBJ2-2	TRBV7-3	-	TGTGCCAGCAGCTTGCAGGCGATCACCGGGGAGCTGTTTTTT	CASSLQAITGELFF
-	TRBJ1-4	TRBV18	TRBD1	TGTGCCAGCTCACCGGGACAGGGAACTAATGAAAAACTGTTTTTT	CASSPGQGTNEKLFF
-	TRBJ1-1	TRBV5-3	-	TGTGCCAGAAGCTTAGAGGCTTTCTTT	CARSLEAFF
-	TRBJ1-6	TRBV2	TRBD1	TGTGCCAGTAACAGGGGAAAGGATTCACCCCTCCACTTT	CASNRGKDSPLHF
-	TRBJ2-5	TRBV9	-	TGTGCCAGCAGCGCCTGGGGGGGGGCTAGCGGCAAAGAGACCCAGTACTTC	CASSAWGGASGKETQYF
-	TRBJ1-5	TRBV7-2	TRBD1	TGTGCCAGCAGCCAAGGGACAGGGGTGAATCAGCCCCAGCATTTT	CASSQGTGVNQPQHF
few	TRBJ1-1	TRBV2	TRBD1	TGTGCCAGCAATCGCAGGGGGCTTGTGGACACTGAAGCTTTCTTT	CASNRRGLVDTEAFF
-	TRBJ2-3	TRBV9	-	TGTGCCAGCAGCGTAGGCGGTAGCTTCACAGATACGCAGTATTTT	CASSVGGSFTDTQYF